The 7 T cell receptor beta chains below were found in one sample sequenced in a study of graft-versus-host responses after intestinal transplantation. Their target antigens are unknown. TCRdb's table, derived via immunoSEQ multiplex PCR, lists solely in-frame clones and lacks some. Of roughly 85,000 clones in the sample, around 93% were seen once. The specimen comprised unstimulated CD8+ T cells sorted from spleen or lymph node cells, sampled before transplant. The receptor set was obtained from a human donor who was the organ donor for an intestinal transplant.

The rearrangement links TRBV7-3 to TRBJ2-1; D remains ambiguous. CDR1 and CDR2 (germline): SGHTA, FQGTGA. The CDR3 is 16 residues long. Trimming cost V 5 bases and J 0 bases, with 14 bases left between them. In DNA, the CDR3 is TGTGCCAGCAGCCCCGTTGGCAGCAGCTCCTACAATGAGCAGTTCTTC. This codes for CASSPVGSSSYNEQFF. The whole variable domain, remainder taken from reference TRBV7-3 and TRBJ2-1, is GAGVSQTPSNKVTEKGKYVELRCDPISGHTALYWYRQSLGQGPEFLIYFQGTGAADDSGLPNDRFFAVRPEGSVSTLKIQRTERGDSAVYLCASSPVGSSSYNEQFFGPGTRLTVL.

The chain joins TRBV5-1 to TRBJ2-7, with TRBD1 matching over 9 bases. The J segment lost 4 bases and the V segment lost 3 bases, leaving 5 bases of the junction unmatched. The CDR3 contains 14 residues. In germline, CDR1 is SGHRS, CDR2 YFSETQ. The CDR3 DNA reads TGCGCCAGCAGCTCAGGGACAGGGCGATACGAGCAGTACTTC. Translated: CASSSGTGRYEQYF.

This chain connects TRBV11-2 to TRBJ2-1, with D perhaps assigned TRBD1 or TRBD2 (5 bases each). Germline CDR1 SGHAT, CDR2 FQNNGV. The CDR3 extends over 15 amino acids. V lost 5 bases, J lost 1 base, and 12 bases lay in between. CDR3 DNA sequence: TGTGCCAGCAGCGTCCCGGGGCTTTCCTACAATGAGCAGTTCTTC. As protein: CASSVPGLSYNEQFF.

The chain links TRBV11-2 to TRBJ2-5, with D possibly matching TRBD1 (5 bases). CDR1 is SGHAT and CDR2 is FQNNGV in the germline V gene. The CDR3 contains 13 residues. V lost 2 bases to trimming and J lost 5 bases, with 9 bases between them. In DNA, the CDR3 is TGTGCCAGCAGCTTACAGGGTATGGAGACCCAGTACTTC. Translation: CASSLQGMETQYF. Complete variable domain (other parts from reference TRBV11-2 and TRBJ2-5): EAGVAQSPRYKIIEKRQSVAFWCNPISGHATLYWYQQILGQGPKLLIQFQNNGVVDDSQLPKDRFSAERLKGVDSTLKIQPAKLEDSAVYLCASSLQGMETQYFGPGTRLLVL.

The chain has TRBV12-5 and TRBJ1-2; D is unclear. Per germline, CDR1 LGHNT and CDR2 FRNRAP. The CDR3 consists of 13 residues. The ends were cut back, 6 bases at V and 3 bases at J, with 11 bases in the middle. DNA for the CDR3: TGTGCTAGTGGCCAACCAGTAGACTATGGCTACACCTTC. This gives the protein CASGQPVDYGYTF.

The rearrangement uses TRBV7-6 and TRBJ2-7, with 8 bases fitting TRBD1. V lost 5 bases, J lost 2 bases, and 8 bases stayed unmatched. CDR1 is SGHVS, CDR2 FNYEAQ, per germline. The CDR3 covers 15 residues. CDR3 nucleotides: TGTGCCAGCAGCCCAGGGACAGGAGGGACCTACGAGCAGTACTTC. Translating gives CASSPGTGGTYEQYF.

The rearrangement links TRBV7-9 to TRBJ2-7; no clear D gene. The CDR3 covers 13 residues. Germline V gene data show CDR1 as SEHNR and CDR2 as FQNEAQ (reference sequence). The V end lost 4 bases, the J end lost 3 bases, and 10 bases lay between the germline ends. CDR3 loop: CASSSDWVYEQYF. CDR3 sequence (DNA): TGTGCCAGCAGCTCCGACTGGGTCTACGAGCAGTACTTC.